The entry below gives a single T cell receptor beta chain sequence along with its context. No antigen is known for it. This sample is part of a study of cytomegalovirus exposure and HLA in healthy donors. PCR primers comprised 60 Vbeta and 13 Jbeta primers. Produced via immunoSEQ multiplex PCR; TCRdb's table is partial and in-frame only. The table includes over 80,000 clones, over 60% detected once. Trimming took 0 bases from V and 6 from J; bases not matched to a gene: 3. The CDR3 totals 14 residues. Germline loops: CDR1 LNHNV, CDR2 YYDKDF (reference sequence). Overall study findings and caveats: When a later analysis was performed, an Asian-associated ancestry cluster reportedly had fewer N-insertions than the roughly 640-donor mean.

This chain uses TRBV15 with TRBJ2-3, with TRBD2 identical over 7 bases. This receptor was obtained from a boy between 10 and 17 years old in good health and CMV-seropositive. Sequencing was carried out using PBMCs. The CDR3 region is CATSRDFGGDTQYF. Here the CDR3 DNA reads TGTGCCACCAGCAGAGATTTCGGGGGGGATACGCAGTATTTT.